The 5 T cell receptor beta chains given below trace back to one sample, sequenced in a study of spatial heterogeneity in lung cancer. Points from the study as a whole: Expanded alpha and beta TCR counts within tumors tracked tumor mutation counts.

As to time point: sample taken at primary tumor resection. A single record per CDR3 protein comes from TCRdb applying MiXCR to the 5' RACE reads. The data show 14,000 or so distinct CDR3 sequences, with approximately 4.5% seen just once and 15% to 20% held by the top ten. These receptors lack a known antigen. The starting material was lung tumor tissue, obtained at surgery. These TCRs come from a female donor with early-stage non-small cell lung cancer.

This clonotype was detected only a few times. Because the library targeted alpha chains, this beta chain is an off-target read whose size means little. This chain links TRBV9 with TRBJ2-5, with 11 bases lining up with TRBD2. V gave up 4 bases and J gave up 3 bases; unmatched junction bases: 14. Germline V gene sequence: CDR1 SGDLS, CDR2 YYNGEE. CDR3 length: 18 amino acids. In DNA, the CDR3 is TGTGCCAGCAGCCTCCCTGGCCTAGCGGGGGGCAGGGAAGAGACCCAGTACTTC. This gives the protein CASSLPGLAGGREETQYF.

Comments on this clonotype: The size of this beta chain means little, since it is a stray read in a library made for alpha chains. V usage is TRBV25-1 and J usage is TRBJ1-4; the D gene is possibly TRBD1 (5 bases). V dropped 4 bases and J dropped 0 bases, with 12 bases sitting between them. The CDR3 has 16 amino acids. Germline lookup yields CDR1 MGHDK and CDR2 SYGVNS. The CDR3 loop is CASSVWGEATNEKLFF. DNA for the CDR3: TGTGCCAGCAGTGTCTGGGGGGAGGCAACTAATGAAAAACTGTTTTTT.

This clonotype was observed at least ten times. The library was built for alpha chains, so this beta chain is an off-target read and its size means little. The chain couples TRBV6-2 or TRBV6-3 to TRBJ2-5; D is unclear. The V gene's germline CDR1 is MNHEY and CDR2 SVGEGT. The CDR3 runs 11 residues. Trimming stripped 5 bases from V and 7 bases from J, with 8 bases between. The CDR3 reads CASSPPGTQYF. CDR3 DNA: TGTGCCAGCAGTCCCCCGGGGACCCAGTACTTC.

About this clonotype itself: One junction end does not reproduce the germline sequence, and a read error may be involved. Because this beta chain is a stray read in a library intended to capture alpha chains, its abundance should not be given much weight. This sequence joins TRBV10-1 and TRBJ1-3; D is undetermined. The CDR3 totals 15 residues. Looked up from germline, CDR1 is WNHNN and CDR2 is SYGVQD (reference sequence). The CDR3 region is CASSPGRAEGNTIYF. CDR3 nucleotides: TGTGCCAGCAGCCCCGGTCGAGCAGAGGGAAACACCATATATTTT.

This clonotype was seen a few times. Because the library targeted alpha chains, this beta chain is an off-target read whose size means little. This sequence joins TRBV5-1 and TRBJ1-1; a possible D gene is TRBD1 (6 bases). CDR3 length: 14 residues. Trimming took off 0 bases at V and 6 bases at J, with 12 bases between the two ends. The germline V gene has CDR1 SGHRS and CDR2 YFSETQ. CDR3 sequence (DNA): TGCGCCAGCAGCTTGGCCCGGACAGCAGCTGAAGCTTTCTTT. It translates to CASSLARTAAEAFF. The variable domain in full, with the rest retrieved from reference TRBV5-1 and TRBJ1-1, is KAGVTQTPRYLIKTRGQQVTLSCSPISGHRSVSWYQQTPGQGLQFLFEYFSETQRNKGNFPGRFSGRQFSNSRSEMNVSTLELGDSALYLCASSLARTAAEAFFGQGTRLTVV.